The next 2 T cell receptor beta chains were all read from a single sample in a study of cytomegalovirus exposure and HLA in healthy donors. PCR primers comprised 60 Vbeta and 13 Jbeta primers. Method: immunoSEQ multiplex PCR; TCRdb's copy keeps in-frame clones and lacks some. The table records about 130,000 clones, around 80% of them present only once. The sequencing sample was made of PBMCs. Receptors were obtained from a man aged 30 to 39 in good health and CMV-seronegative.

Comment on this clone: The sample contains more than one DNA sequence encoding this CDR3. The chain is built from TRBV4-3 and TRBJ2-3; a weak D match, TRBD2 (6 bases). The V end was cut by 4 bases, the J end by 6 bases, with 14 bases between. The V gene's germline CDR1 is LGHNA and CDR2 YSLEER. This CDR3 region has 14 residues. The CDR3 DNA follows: TGCGCCAGCAGCCCGCGGGACTCCTCCGATACGCAGTATTTT. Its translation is CASSPRDSSDTQYF.

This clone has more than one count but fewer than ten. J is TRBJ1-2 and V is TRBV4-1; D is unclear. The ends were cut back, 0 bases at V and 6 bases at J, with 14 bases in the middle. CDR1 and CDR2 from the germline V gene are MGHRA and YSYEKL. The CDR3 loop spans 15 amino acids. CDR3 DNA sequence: TGCGCCAGCAGCCAAGATTACAACGCATTGGATGGCTACACCTTC. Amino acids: CASSQDYNALDGYTF.